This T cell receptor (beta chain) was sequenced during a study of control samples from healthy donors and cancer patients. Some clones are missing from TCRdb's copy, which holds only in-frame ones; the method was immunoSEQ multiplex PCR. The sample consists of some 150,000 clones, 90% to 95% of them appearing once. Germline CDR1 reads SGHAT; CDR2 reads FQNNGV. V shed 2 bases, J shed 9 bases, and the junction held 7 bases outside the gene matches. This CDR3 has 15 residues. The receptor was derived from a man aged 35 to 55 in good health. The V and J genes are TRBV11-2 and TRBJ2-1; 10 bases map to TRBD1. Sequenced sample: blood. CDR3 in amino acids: CASSLRQGARSEQFF. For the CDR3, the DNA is TGTGCCAGCAGCTTAAGACAGGGGGCGAGGAGTGAGCAGTTCTTC.